These 11 T cell receptor beta chains originate from one sample sequenced in a study of blood T cells in healthy people across ages. A second 7 to 11 cycle PCR used barcoded and J-beta primers. TCRdb fed the 5' RACE reads into MiXCR, producing one record per CDR3 protein. The sample includes around 800,000 distinct CDR3 sequences, roughly 44% of them seen just once. The sequenced sample was blood. These receptors were taken from a man aged 60-69 years in good health.

The CDR3 spells CASSLADQQDTQYF. CDR3 coding DNA: TGCGCCAGCAGCTTGGCGGACCAGCAAGATACGCAGTATTTT. This sequence joins TRBV5-1 and TRBJ2-3, with D unclear. Germline lookup yields CDR1 SGHRS and CDR2 YFSETQ. The CDR3 runs to 14 residues. With 0 bases removed from V and 5 bases from J, the gap between germline ends came to 10 bases.

The rearrangement uses TRBV30 and TRBJ2-1; possible D gene TRBD1, 5 bases. Trimming pared 2 bases from V and 0 bases from J, leaving 11 bases between. Germline assignment: CDR1 GTSNPN and CDR2 SVGIG (reference sequence). This CDR3 has 15 amino acids. CDR3 sequence: CAWSPGSSSYNEQFF. In DNA form, the CDR3 reads TGTGCCTGGAGTCCAGGGTCAAGCTCCTACAATGAGCAGTTCTTC.

Of note for this clonotype: Possible read error: a much larger clone is one base away. The chain links TRBV6-5 to TRBJ2-1; the D is unclear. Per germline, CDR1 MNHEY and CDR2 SVGAGI. The CDR3 loop spans 12 amino acids. V shed 2 bases and J shed 13 bases, with 12 bases lying between them. CDR3 bases: TGTGCCAGCAGTTACGGCCAAGAGACCCAGTTCTTC. Its translation: CASSYGQETQFF.

The CDR3 nucleotides read TGTGCCAGCAGTGATGGGACAGGGCGATCCTACGAGCAGTACTTC. This codes for CASSDGTGRSYEQYF. This rearrangement joins TRBV25-1 to TRBJ2-7, with 9 bases fitting TRBD1. This CDR3 is 15 amino acids long. J was trimmed by 1 base and V by 3 bases; bases with no gene match: 4. Per the germline V gene, CDR1 is MGHDK and CDR2 is SYGVNS.

The chain employs TRBV6-1 and TRBJ2-2; TRBD1 agrees at 7 bases. The CDR3 sequence is 17 residues long. The germline V gene has CDR1 MNHNS and CDR2 SASEGT. V was clipped by 5 bases and J by 1 base; unmatched bases: 10. The CDR3 DNA reads TGTGCCAGCAGTCCCACAACAGGGGCTCGGAACACCGGGGAGCTGTTTTTT. Its translation is CASSPTTGARNTGELFF.

This clonotype was picked up a small number of times. This chain links TRBV7-2 with TRBJ2-3; 12 nucleotides agree with TRBD2. Germline CDR1 is SGHTA and CDR2 is FQGNSA. The ends lost 1 base at V and 4 bases at J; junction bases unmatched: 6. This CDR3 contains 17 residues. CDR3 protein: CASSLGSGLAGPDTQYF. CDR3 coding DNA: TGTGCCAGCAGCTTAGGGAGCGGACTAGCGGGGCCAGATACGCAGTATTTT.

The chain joins TRBV5-1 to TRBJ2-2, with D perhaps matching TRBD1 or TRBD2 (5 bases each). The CDR3 loop spans 13 amino acids. The V end lost 4 bases, the J end lost 8 bases, and 12 bases lay between the germline ends. Germline assignment: CDR1 SGHRS and CDR2 YFSETQ. The CDR3 region is CASSPNGGGELFF. For the CDR3, the DNA is TGCGCCAGCAGCCCTAATGGGGGAGGGGAGCTGTTTTTT.

A few counts support this clonotype. The chain links TRBV12-3 or TRBV12-4 to TRBJ1-4, with 7 bases that match TRBD1. The V segment lost 6 bases and the J segment 4 bases; nucleotides outside the gene matches: 2. This CDR3 comprises 13 residues. The DNA for the CDR3 is TGTGCCAGCAGGGACAGGATTAATGAAAAACTGTTTTTT. Translation: CASRDRINEKLFF.

Comment on this clonotype: A read error may explain this, as a much larger clone is one base away. The chain carries TRBV20-1 and TRBJ2-5, with D possibly matching TRBD2 (6 bases). Germline CDR1 DFQATT, CDR2 SNEGSKA (reference sequence). CDR3 length: 14 residues. Trimming cost V 6 bases and J 11 bases, with 25 bases left between them. The CDR3 nucleotides are TGCAGTGCCCGGATGGCAGGGAGGAACAATGAGCAGTACTTC. Protein sequence: CSARMAGRNNEQYF.

This clonotype was counted a few times. V gene TRBV24-1 combines with J gene TRBJ2-5, with 7 positions matching TRBD2. V was pared by 5 bases and J by 5 bases, with 7 bases of the junction left unmatched. Germline CDR1 is KGHDR and CDR2 is SFDVKD. The CDR3 has 14 residues. In nucleotides, the CDR3 is TGTGCCACCAGTGCCCCGGGGGGAGGGGAGACCCAGTACTTC. Translated: CATSAPGGGETQYF.

This clonotype came up a few times. The chain carries TRBV28 and TRBJ2-1; 15 bases map to TRBD2. The CDR3 has 15 amino acids. Germline V CDR1 and CDR2: MDHEN, SYDVKM. After removal of 3 bases from V and 8 bases from J, the junction contained 2 bases not matched to a gene. This CDR3 is CASSFGLAGGHEQFF. CDR3 sequence (DNA): TGTGCCAGCAGTTTCGGACTAGCGGGGGGGCATGAGCAGTTCTTC. The whole variable domain, filled in from reference TRBV28 and TRBJ2-1, reads DVKVTQSSRYLVKRTGEKVFLECVQDMDHENMFWYRQDPGLGLRLIYFSYDVKMKEKGDIPEGYSVSREKKERFSLILESASTNQTSMYLCASSFGLAGGHEQFFGPGTRLTVL.